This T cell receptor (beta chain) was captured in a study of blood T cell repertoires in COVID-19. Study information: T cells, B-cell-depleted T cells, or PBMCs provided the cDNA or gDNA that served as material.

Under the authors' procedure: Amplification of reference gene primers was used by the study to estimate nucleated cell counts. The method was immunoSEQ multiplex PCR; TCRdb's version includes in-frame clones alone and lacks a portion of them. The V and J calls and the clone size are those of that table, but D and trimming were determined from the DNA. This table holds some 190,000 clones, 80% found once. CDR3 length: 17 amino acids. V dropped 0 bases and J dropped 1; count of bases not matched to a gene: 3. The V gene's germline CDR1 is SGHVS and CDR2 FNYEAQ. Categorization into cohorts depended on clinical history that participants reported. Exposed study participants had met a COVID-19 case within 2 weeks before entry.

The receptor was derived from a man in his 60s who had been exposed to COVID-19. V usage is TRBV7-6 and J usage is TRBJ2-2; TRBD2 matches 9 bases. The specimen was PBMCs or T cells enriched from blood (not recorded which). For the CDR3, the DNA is TGTGCCAGCAGCTTAGCACTAGCGGGCCAGAACACCGGGGAGCTGTTTTTT. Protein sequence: CASSLALAGQNTGELFF. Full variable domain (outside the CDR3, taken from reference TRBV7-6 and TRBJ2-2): GAGVSQSPRYKVTKRGQDVALRCDPISGHVSLYWYRQALGQGPEFLTYFNYEAQQDKSGLPNDRFSAERPEGSISTLTIQRTEQRDSAMYRCASSLALAGQNTGELFFGEGSRLTVL.